What follows are 3 T cell receptor beta chains derived from one specimen sequenced in a study of regulatory T cells in long-lasting Graves disease. CDR3 regions were amplified by Arm-PCR using iRepertoire HTBI primers to build TCR beta libraries. TCRdb re-analysed the multiplex PCR reads in MiXCR, keeping a single row per CDR3 protein. This sample has 700,000 or so distinct CDR3 sequences, with around 30% found just once. Time point meaning: persistent/refractory GD, antithyroid drugs over 5 years with positive TRAb. Generation of the TCR library employed RNA extracted from PBMCs. The sequenced sample was peripheral blood mononuclear cells (PBMCs), obtained when the disease was refractory, from a patient treated with antithyroid drugs. The source of these receptors is a female donor with Graves disease.

This chain uses TRBV7-2 with TRBJ1-1; a weak D match, TRBD1 (5 bases). CDR3 size: 16 residues. Germline V lookup: CDR1 SGHTA, CDR2 FQGNSA. The V gene lost 5 bases and the J gene lost 0 bases, with 16 bases spanning the gap. The CDR3 loop is CASSPHRGRMNTEAFF. Here the CDR3 DNA reads TGTGCCAGCAGCCCCCACCGGGGCAGAATGAACACTGAAGCTTTCTTT.

The genes are TRBV19 and TRBJ1-2; TRBD1 might be the D (5 bases). The CDR3 is 13 amino acids. Germline V gene data show CDR1 as LNHDA and CDR2 as SQIVND (reference sequence). Trimming took off 3 bases at V and 3 bases at J, with 8 bases between the two ends. The CDR3 reads CASSMSTDYGYTF. The CDR3 bases are TGTGCCAGTAGTATGTCGACAGACTATGGCTACACCTTC.

The chain links TRBV7-2 to TRBJ2-1; 8 positions agree with TRBD2. This CDR3 comprises 14 residues. Germline lookup yields CDR1 SGHTA and CDR2 FQGNSA. The CDR3 reads CASTLQAGANEQFF. The CDR3 DNA reads TGTGCTTCTACCCTCCAAGCGGGAGCGAATGAGCAGTTCTTC. The full variable domain, its missing parts supplied by reference TRBV7-2 and TRBJ2-1, is GAGVSQSPSNKVTEKGKDVELRCDPISGHTALYWYRQSLGQGLEFLIYFQGNSAPDKSGLPSDRFSAERTGGSVSTLTIQRTQQEDSAVYLCASTLQAGANEQFFGPGTRLTVL.